Described below is a single T cell receptor (beta chain) sequence and its context. No cognate antigen has been identified for it. It has no much larger one-base neighbor in the sample; base qualities were not kept. The Qiagen DNeasy kit was used to extract genomic DNA both from unsorted PBMCs and from the negatively selected CD4+ and CD8+ fractions. TCR beta CDR3 regions were amplified by immunoSEQ multiplex PCR using primers annealing to V and J segments. A synthetic immune receptor repertoire was used to minimize amplification bias, and any residual bias was removed computationally once sequencing was done. From the authors' description of their analysis: Repertoire diversity was quantified as the Shannon entropy index using custom Python scripts. Unsorted, CD4+ and CD8+ repertoires were analyzed separately, except in combined analyses where CD4+ and CD8+ sequences were merged in silico. A clone was considered expanded if an increase in frequency of at least 2-fold after treatment relative to C1D1 was found, and a pseudocount of 0.5 was applied to clones undetected at baseline. Singleton clones were defined as clones with 0 or 1 copy at C1D1, and non-singleton clones were defined as clones with 2 or more copies. By matching protein sequences in sorted samples from the same patient, clones expanded in unsorted samples were annotated as CD4+, CD8+ or unknown. Wilcoxon tests were applied to paired samples to test diversity changes from C1D1 to C4D1. TCRdb obtained this table from immuneACCESS and retained in-frame rearrangements with V and J assigned. These tables miss some clones; where compared with another copy, unresolved V genes account for less than half of the shortfall, and the remainder is unexplained. The V and J calls and clone size were taken over from that table, and D and trimming were inferred from the DNA. The sample table lists tens of thousands of clones, about three quarters of them with a count of one. Together, the top ten hold 13% of the sample.

Including the terminal cysteine and phenylalanine, the CDR3 comprises 16 residues. The entry retains the CDR3 DNA only, 48 bases that are in frame from base 1. Germline trimming amounts to 6 bases on V and 8 bases on J, with 15 as the count of junction bases outside the gene matches. CDR1 is given as SGHKS and CDR2 as YYEKEE, both from the germline V gene (reference sequence). According to the study, the label for this sample's time point signals: cycle 1 day 1 (C1D1), immediately before nivolumab initiation. All trial patients had relapsed after autologous stem cell transplantation, with cohorts A, B and C differing in prior brentuximab vedotin exposure. The trial cohort included around 56 patients with relapsed/refractory classical Hodgkin lymphoma, and each patient had a best overall response of complete response, partial response or progressive disease. In the multi-cohort phase II CheckMate 205 trial, trial patients received single-agent nivolumab. An independent review committee assessed best overall response by applying the 2007 International Working Group response criteria. Trial PBMCs were collected immediately before nivolumab initiation (C1D1) and during therapy at cycle 2 day 1 and cycle 4 day 1. After peripheral blood was drawn into 8 mL Vacutainer Cell Preparation Tubes, PBMCs were isolated by centrifugation and then cryopreserved.

This specimen comes from a study of PD-1 blockade in classical Hodgkin lymphoma (TCRdb year 2020). With regard to the full study: Nivolumab dosing was 3 mg/kg intravenously every 2 weeks, continuing until either disease progression or unacceptable toxicity. To define a peripheral blood immune signature of response to PD-1 blockade in classical Hodgkin lymphoma, the study combined TCR beta sequencing with CyTOF.

What the study reported, not specific to this receptor: A significant rise by C4D1 was seen in CD4+ but not CD8+ TCR diversity (p=0.0027 vs p=0.16), with the rise being most apparent in complete responders (p=0.02). Lower diversity was observed in patients in whom nivolumab was started less than 1 year after ASCT, and these patients were excluded from later analyses so that confounding by immune reconstitution would be avoided. Among trial patients, those achieving complete response had baseline diversity similar to that of newly diagnosed patients, while diversity was significantly lower in partial responders and progressors. Baseline TCR diversity was reported as lower in newly diagnosed patients than in healthy donors, and lower still in relapsed/refractory patients. Only a single clinical trial cohort was studied, and what caused the repertoire differences, possibly disease activity or prior therapy, remained undefined.

The specimen was peripheral blood mononuclear cells (PBMCs), collected at baseline. Recombination connected TRBV5-5 to TRBJ2-3; TRBD1 lines up with 10 middle nucleotides. The clonotype originates from a human donor with classical Hodgkin lymphoma. The CDR3 here reads CASTSGLWDRGGTQYF. The nucleotide sequence reads as follows: TGTGCCAGCACCTCGGGCCTCTGGGACAGGGGAGGTACGCAGTATTTT. When the CDR3 is completed using the reference TRBV5-5 and TRBJ2-3 genes on either side, the full variable domain is DAGVTQSPTHLIKTRGQQVTLRCSPISGHKSVSWYQQVLGQGPQFIFQYYEKEERGRGNFPDRFSARQFPNYSSELNVNALLLGDSALYLCASTSGLWDRGGTQYFGPGTRLTVL.